This T cell receptor (beta chain) stems from a study of blood T cell repertoires in COVID-19. Study background: COVID-19 samples, acute and convalescent, were from the United States, Italy and Spain. From T cells, B-cell-depleted T cells, or PBMCs came the material, which was cDNA or gDNA.

Patients in Seattle were enrolled during active infection, then followed longitudinally. The protocol was immunoSEQ multiplex PCR, while the TCRdb copy is restricted to in-frame clones and leaves out a portion. Counted here are approximately 110,000 clones, 85% to 90% occurring once; the ten biggest clones make up roughly 5%. This clone was recorded a few times. Sequencing input: peripheral blood. The clonotype originates from a woman between 55 and 75 years old with COVID-19, enrolled during active disease.

The CDR3 is CASSQEAGESSYEQYF. The CDR3 nucleotides read TGTGCCAGCAGCCAAGAGGCAGGGGAGAGCTCCTACGAGCAGTACTTC. The V call is TRBV4-2, the J call TRBJ2-7, with D tentatively TRBD1 (6 bases). Germline-derived CDR1 and CDR2 are LGHNA and YNFKEQ. CDR3 length: 16 amino acids. V was shortened by 0 bases and J by 0 bases, with 12 bases between the two germline ends.